Each of the 7 T cell receptor beta chains below was sequenced from the same sample in a study of T-cell memory formation after mild COVID-19. TCRdb re-analysed the 5' RACE reads in MiXCR, keeping a single row per CDR3 protein. Counted here are hundreds of thousands of distinct CDR3 sequences, less than 25% occurring once; the ten biggest clones make up about 10%. The sequencing sample was made of PBMCs or a T cell subset sorted from them (not recorded which). The receptor source for this set is an adult woman who had mild COVID-19 (a few samples of this study predate the infection). Cell type and time point are not known.

The rearrangement uses TRBV4-3 and TRBJ2-7, with TRBD1 matching over 8 bases. Germline CDR1 reads LGHNA; CDR2 reads YSLEER. The CDR3 is 16 amino acids. The V and J ends lost 0 bases and 3 bases, in that order; junction bases with no gene match: 7. CDR3 residues: CASSQDTDRDRYEQYF. As DNA, the CDR3 is TGCGCCAGCAGCCAAGATACGGACAGGGACCGCTACGAGCAGTACTTC.

The chain links TRBV12-3 or TRBV12-4 to TRBJ1-1, with TRBD1 as a possible D gene (5 bases). V was cut by 5 bases and J by 5 bases, with 18 bases left in between. The CDR3 has 15 amino acids. This CDR3 reads CASSPEGREKTEAFF. The CDR3 DNA is TGTGCCAGCAGTCCCGAGGGCAGGGAGAAAACTGAAGCTTTCTTT.

This clonotype showed up just a few times. V is TRBV6-5 and J is TRBJ2-2; TRBD1 might be the D (6 bases). The length of the CDR3 is 19 residues. V lost 7 bases and J 0 bases, leaving 24 bases between the germline ends. Germline CDR1 reads MNHEY; CDR2 reads SVGAGI. The CDR3 region has the DNA TGTGCCAGCATTCAGGCCCGACAGGCTGGAGGCGCGAACACCGGGGAGCTGTTTTTT. It translates to CASIQARQAGGANTGELFF.

The chain has TRBV7-9 and TRBJ1-5; 8 nucleotides line up with TRBD1. There are 14 residues in the CDR3. Germline V CDR1 and CDR2: SEHNR, FQNEAQ (reference sequence). V lost 5 bases to trimming and J lost 7 bases; unmatched junction nucleotides: 7. The CDR3 coding sequence is TGTGCCAGCAGCGCACAGGGGGGGAGGCAGCCCCAGCATTTT. This codes for CASSAQGGRQPQHF.

This clonotype was observed a few times. The V gene is TRBV7-2, the J gene TRBJ2-7; the match to TRBD1 covers 7 bases. Trimming at V came to 3 bases and at J to 3 bases, leaving 2 bases not matched to a gene. CDR1 SGHTA and CDR2 FQGNSA come from the germline V gene. This CDR3 comprises 13 residues. The CDR3 sequence is CASSLDRYYEQYF. The CDR3 DNA is TGTGCCAGCAGCTTGGACAGGTACTACGAGCAGTACTTC.

The chain couples TRBV11-2 to TRBJ2-4; 12 nucleotides line up with TRBD2. This CDR3 has 19 amino acids. CDR1 and CDR2 from the germline V gene are SGHAT and FQNNGV. J gave up 0 bases and V 2 bases, and 8 bases lay outside the gene matches. CDR3 nucleotides: TGTGCCAGCAGCTTAACCAGCCTAGCGGGAGGGCAAGCCAAAAACATTCAGTACTTC. Translation: CASSLTSLAGGQAKNIQYF.

This clonotype was seen a handful of times. The chain uses TRBV20-1 and TRBJ1-2; D might be TRBD1 (6 bases). The V gene lost 0 bases and the J gene lost 3 bases, with 11 bases spanning the gap. CDR3 size: 14 residues. Germline loops: CDR1 DFQATT, CDR2 SNEGSKA (reference sequence). The CDR3 DNA follows: TGCAGTGCTAGAGATAGATCAGGGGACTATGGCTACACCTTC. It specifies CSARDRSGDYGYTF.